This T cell receptor (beta chain) appears in the sequencing data of a study of blood T cell repertoires in COVID-19. Profiling relied on immunoSEQ multiplex PCR, and the TCRdb table lists in-frame clones only, not all of them. The sample includes some 190,000 clones, less than 90% of them seen just once. V dropped 5 bases and J dropped 0 bases, with 16 bases sitting between them. This CDR3 has 16 residues. Germline V gene data show CDR1 as SGHTA and CDR2 as FQGNSA. The clonotype was recovered from a woman aged 25 to 45 who had been exposed to COVID-19. The specimen was PBMCs or T cells enriched from blood (not recorded which). The chain combines TRBV7-2 with TRBJ1-2; TRBD1 is a possible D gene (5 bases). The CDR3: CASSPRGGTTNYGYTF. DNA of the CDR3: TGTGCCAGCAGCCCAAGAGGAGGGACTACTAACTATGGCTACACCTTC.